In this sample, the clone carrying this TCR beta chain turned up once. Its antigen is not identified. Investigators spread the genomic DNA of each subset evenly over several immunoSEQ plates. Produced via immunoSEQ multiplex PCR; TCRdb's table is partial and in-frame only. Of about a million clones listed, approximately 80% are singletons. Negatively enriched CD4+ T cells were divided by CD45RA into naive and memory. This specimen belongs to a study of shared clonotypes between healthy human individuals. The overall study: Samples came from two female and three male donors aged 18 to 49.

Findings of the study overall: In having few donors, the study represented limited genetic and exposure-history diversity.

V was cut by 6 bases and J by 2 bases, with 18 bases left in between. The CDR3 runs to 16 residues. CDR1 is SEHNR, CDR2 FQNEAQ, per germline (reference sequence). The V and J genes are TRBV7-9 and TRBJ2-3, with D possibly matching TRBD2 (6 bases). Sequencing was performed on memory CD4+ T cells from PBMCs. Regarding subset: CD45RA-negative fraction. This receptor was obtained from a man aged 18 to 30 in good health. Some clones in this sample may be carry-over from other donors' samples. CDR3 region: CASSPVWASATDTQYF. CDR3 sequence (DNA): TGTGCCAGCAGTCCGGTGTGGGCTAGCGCCACAGATACGCAGTATTTT.